Below are 21 T cell receptor beta chains sequenced from a single sample in a study of human T cells and chemical hapten exposure. Time point denoted: healthy volunteer bleed at 2 weeks. Researchers extracted total RNA from unfractionated whole blood. MiXCR, run by TCRdb on the RACE reads, gives a single entry per CDR3 protein. The table lists about 93,000 distinct CDR3 sequences, about 10% of them singletons. The sample comprised whole blood. These receptors originate from a female donor in good health. Some clones in this sample may be carry-over from other donors' samples.

This clonotype was seen more than once but under ten times. The V call is TRBV30, the J call TRBJ1-6; maybe TRBD1 (5 bases). The ends were cut back, 5 bases at V and 5 bases at J, with 16 bases in the middle. This CDR3 is 15 amino acids long. Germline CDR1 reads GTSNPN; CDR2 reads SVGIG (reference sequence). This CDR3 reads CAWSLFGTDNSPLHF. The CDR3 bases are TGTGCCTGGTCCTTATTCGGGACGGATAATTCACCCCTCCACTTT.

V gene TRBV2 combines with J gene TRBJ2-2; D unresolved. CDR1 and CDR2 (germline): SNHLY, FYNNEI. The CDR3 totals 13 residues. V lost 6 bases to trimming and J lost 0 bases, with 5 bases between them. In nucleotides, the CDR3 is TGTGCCAGCAGCCGAACGAACACCGGGGAGCTGTTTTTT. It specifies CASSRTNTGELFF.

The V and J genes are TRBV3-1 and TRBJ2-3, with 9 nucleotides matching TRBD2. Germline-derived CDR1 and CDR2 are LGHDT and YNNKEL (reference sequence). CDR3 length: 14 amino acids. V shed 5 bases and J 11 bases; nucleotides not matched to a gene: 11. CDR3 nucleotides: TGTGCCAGCAGCTTCCGACTAGCGGTCGGGCGGCAGTATTTT. Translating gives CASSFRLAVGRQYF.

This clonotype was counted ten times or more. The chain links TRBV12-3 or TRBV12-4 to TRBJ2-7; D unresolved. The V and J ends lost 0 bases and 0 bases respectively, with 12 bases between them. The CDR3 runs 16 residues. The CDR3 DNA reads as TGTGCCAGCAGTTTAGCGGGTGGTACGGACTCCTACGAGCAGTACTTC. Amino acid sequence: CASSLAGGTDSYEQYF.

This chain joins TRBV20-1 and TRBJ2-7; D unresolved. Trimming stripped 0 bases from V and 1 base from J, with 10 bases between. Per germline, CDR1 DFQATT and CDR2 SNEGSKA (reference sequence). The CDR3 is made up of 14 amino acids. CDR3 bases: TGCAGTGCTAGAGATTTCGGGCCGTCCTACGAGCAGTACTTC. Translating it yields CSARDFGPSYEQYF.

This clonotype has a count of ten or more. The rearrangement uses TRBV6-5 and TRBJ2-1; maybe TRBD1 (5 bases). Trimming shortened V by 6 bases and J by 8 bases, and 11 bases separated the two germline ends. Per germline, CDR1 MNHEY and CDR2 SVGAGI. The CDR3 extends over 12 amino acids. The CDR3 DNA follows: TGTGCCAGCAGCCCAGGGTTCCATGAGCAGTTCTTC. Protein: CASSPGFHEQFF.

This chain joins TRBV4-1 and TRBJ2-7; D is perhaps TRBD1 or TRBD2 (5 bases each). Germline V lookup: CDR1 MGHRA, CDR2 YSYEKL. This CDR3 has 15 residues. Trimming removed 0 bases from V and 7 bases from J, with 16 bases in between. The CDR3 DNA reads TGCGCCAGCAGCCAAGATCTTGGGCAGGGCGGGGAGCAGTACTTC. Translation: CASSQDLGQGGEQYF.

The chain joins TRBV20-1 to TRBJ1-6, with 7 nucleotides matching TRBD1. Germline V gene lookup returns CDR1 DFQATT and CDR2 SNEGSKA (reference sequence). This CDR3 has 14 amino acids. V was clipped by 0 bases and J by 12 bases; unmatched bases: 8. The CDR3 reads CSARDGSGGVPLHF. The CDR3 nucleotides are TGCAGTGCTAGAGATGGTTCAGGGGGTGTACCCCTCCACTTT.

There are many counts of this clonotype. The rearrangement links TRBV28 to TRBJ2-3, with a weak D call TRBD2 (6 bases). CDR1 and CDR2 from the germline V gene are MDHEN and SYDVKM. V lost 3 bases to trimming and J lost 2 bases, with 6 bases between them. The CDR3 has 13 residues. In DNA form, the CDR3 reads TGTGCCAGCAGTTTGGGACTCACAGATACGCAGTATTTT. Translated: CASSLGLTDTQYF.

This clonotype was observed a handful of times. The rearrangement links TRBV28 to TRBJ2-7, with 7 bases matching TRBD2. The CDR3 consists of 15 residues. With V trimmed by 2 bases and J by 3 bases, 7 bases remained unmatched. In germline, CDR1 is MDHEN, CDR2 SYDVKM. CDR3 loop: CASSLPGLVRYEQYF. The CDR3 coding sequence is TGTGCCAGCAGTTTACCAGGACTAGTACGCTACGAGCAGTACTTC.

The chain is built from TRBV28 and TRBJ2-3; D not resolved. The CDR3 runs 13 residues. V dropped 6 bases and J dropped 1 base, with 8 bases sitting between them. Germline V gene lookup returns CDR1 MDHEN and CDR2 SYDVKM. The CDR3 here is CASSHSRTDTQYF. The DNA for the CDR3 is TGTGCCAGCAGCCACTCACGCACAGATACGCAGTATTTT.

This clonotype was found a few times. This chain uses TRBV24-1 with TRBJ2-1; 7 bases are shared with TRBD1. J lost 2 bases, V lost 4 bases, and 4 bases had no gene match. The germline V gene encodes CDR1 KGHDR and CDR2 SFDVKD. The CDR3 runs 15 residues. The CDR3 reads CATSERDSPYNEQFF. The CDR3, as DNA: TGTGCCACCAGTGAACGGGACAGTCCCTACAATGAGCAGTTCTTC.

There are many counts of this clonotype. The genes are TRBV5-1 and TRBJ2-4; D is ambiguous. The CDR3 covers 15 residues. Germline CDR1 is SGHRS and CDR2 is YFSETQ. Trimming stripped 0 bases from V and 8 bases from J, with 15 bases between. CDR3 in amino acids: CASSLGAGGRDIQYF. DNA of the CDR3: TGCGCCAGCAGCTTGGGAGCTGGCGGTAGAGACATTCAGTACTTC.

The genes are TRBV12-3 or TRBV12-4 and TRBJ1-2; a weak D match, TRBD1 (5 bases). Trimming stripped 3 bases from V and 2 bases from J, with 22 bases between. The CDR3 extends over 18 amino acids. The CDR3: CASSFEAIRGIVNYGYTF. The CDR3 DNA follows: TGTGCCAGCAGTTTCGAAGCAATCCGGGGGATCGTCAACTATGGCTACACCTTC.

The genes are TRBV11-1 and TRBJ2-7, with TRBD1 as a possible D gene (6 bases). The CDR3 has 15 amino acids. Trimming removed 4 bases from V and 2 bases from J, with 15 bases in between. Germline V gives CDR1 SGHAT, CDR2 FQDESV (reference sequence). The CDR3 DNA follows: TGTGCCAGCAGCTCCACCGGGACAACCACCTACGAGCAGTACTTC. As protein: CASSSTGTTTYEQYF.

The chain combines TRBV2 with TRBJ2-3; 8 nucleotides align to TRBD2. The germline CDR1 and CDR2 sequences are SNHLY and FYNNEI. The ends lost 2 bases at V and 2 bases at J; junction bases unmatched: 6. The CDR3 consists of 16 residues. In nucleotides, the CDR3 is TGTGCCAGCAGTGAAACCAGCGGGAGTACCACAGATACGCAGTATTTT. Its translation: CASSETSGSTTDTQYF.

The chain couples TRBV7-2 to TRBJ2-3; no definite D call. This CDR3 comprises 12 residues. Germline CDR1 is SGHTA and CDR2 is FQGNSA. The germline V and J ends were trimmed by 2 bases and 4 bases, with 4 bases remaining between them. CDR3 amino acids: CASSLHSDTQYF. In DNA form, the CDR3 reads TGTGCCAGCAGCTTACATTCAGATACGCAGTATTTT. The complete variable domain, with remaining parts taken from reference TRBV7-2 and TRBJ2-3, reads GAGVSQSPSNKVTEKGKDVELRCDPISGHTALYWYRQSLGQGLEFLIYFQGNSAPDKSGLPSDRFSAERTGGSVSTLTIQRTQQEDSAVYLCASSLHSDTQYFGPGTRLTVL.

This chain links TRBV7-2 with TRBJ2-3; weak D call: TRBD1 (5 bases). Germline V gene data show CDR1 as SGHTA and CDR2 as FQGNSA. CDR3 size: 16 residues. The V end was cut by 1 base, the J end by 0 bases, with 11 bases between. The CDR3 DNA reads as TGTGCCAGCAGCTTAGAAGGGGCAGGAAGCACAGATACGCAGTATTTT. Translation: CASSLEGAGSTDTQYF.

There are a few counts of this clonotype. The chain uses TRBV28 and TRBJ2-3; no clear D. Trimming took 2 bases from V and 1 from J, leaving 7 bases between them. Germline CDR1 MDHEN, CDR2 SYDVKM. CDR3 length equals 14 residues. In DNA, the CDR3 is TGTGCCAGCAGTTTACTACCTCGCACAGATACGCAGTATTTT. This gives the protein CASSLLPRTDTQYF.

The chain uses TRBV6-2 or TRBV6-3 and TRBJ2-1; D remains ambiguous. Trimming cost V 2 bases and J 10 bases, with 6 bases left between them. This CDR3 spans 11 amino acids. Looked up from germline, CDR1 is MNHEY and CDR2 is SVGEGT. CDR3 in DNA: TGTGCCAGCAGTTACGGGCCCGAGCAGTTCTTC. Translating gives CASSYGPEQFF.

This chain uses TRBV5-1 with TRBJ1-2; D remains ambiguous. Germline-derived CDR1 and CDR2 are SGHRS and YFSETQ. This CDR3 is 14 amino acids long. Trimming removed 3 bases from V and 2 bases from J, with 11 bases in between. CDR3 sequence reads: CASSSLDGNYGYTF. DNA of the CDR3: TGCGCCAGCAGCTCCCTCGACGGGAACTATGGCTACACCTTC.